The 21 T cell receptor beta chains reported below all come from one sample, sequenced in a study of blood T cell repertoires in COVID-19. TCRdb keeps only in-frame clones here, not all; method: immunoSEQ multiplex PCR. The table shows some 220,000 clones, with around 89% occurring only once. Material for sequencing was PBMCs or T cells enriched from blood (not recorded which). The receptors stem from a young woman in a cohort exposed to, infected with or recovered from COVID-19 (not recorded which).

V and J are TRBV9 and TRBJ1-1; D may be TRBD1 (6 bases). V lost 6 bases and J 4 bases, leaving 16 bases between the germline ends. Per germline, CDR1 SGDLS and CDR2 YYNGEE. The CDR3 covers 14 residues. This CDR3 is CASKKVTGPTEAFF. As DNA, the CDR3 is TGTGCCAGCAAAAAGGTTACAGGGCCCACTGAAGCTTTCTTT. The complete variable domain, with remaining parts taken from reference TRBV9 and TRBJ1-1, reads DSGVTQTPKHLITATGQRVTLRCSPRSGDLSVYWYQQSLDQGLQFLIQYYNGEERAKGNILERFSAQQFPDLHSELNLSSLELGDSALYFCASKKVTGPTEAFFGQGTRLTVV.

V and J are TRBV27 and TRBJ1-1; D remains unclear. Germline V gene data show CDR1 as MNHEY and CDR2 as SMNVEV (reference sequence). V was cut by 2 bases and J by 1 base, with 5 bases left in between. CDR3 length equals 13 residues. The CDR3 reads CASSLIANTEAFF. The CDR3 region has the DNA TGTGCCAGCAGTTTAATAGCGAACACTGAAGCTTTCTTT.

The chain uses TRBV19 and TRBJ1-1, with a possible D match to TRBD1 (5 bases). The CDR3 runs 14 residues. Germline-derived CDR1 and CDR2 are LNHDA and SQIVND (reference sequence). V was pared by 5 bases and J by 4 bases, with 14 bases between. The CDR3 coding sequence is TGTGCCAGTAGTGAGCCCGACGGGGGCACTGAAGCTTTCTTT. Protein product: CASSEPDGGTEAFF. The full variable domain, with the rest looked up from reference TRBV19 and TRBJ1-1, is DGGITQSPKYLFRKEGQNVTLSCEQNLNHDAMYWYRQDPGQGLRLIYYSQIVNDFQKGDIAEGYSVSREKKESFPLTVTSAQKNPTAFYLCASSEPDGGTEAFFGQGTRLTVV.

CDR3 coding DNA: TGTGCCAGCAGCTTGCAGGGCCTCTATGGCTACACCTTC. It is translated as CASSLQGLYGYTF. The chain links TRBV5-5 to TRBJ1-2, with a possible D match to TRBD1 (5 bases). Trimming left V 1 base short and J 4 bases short, with 8 bases between. This CDR3 is 13 amino acids long. Germline V lookup: CDR1 SGHKS, CDR2 YYEKEE (reference sequence).

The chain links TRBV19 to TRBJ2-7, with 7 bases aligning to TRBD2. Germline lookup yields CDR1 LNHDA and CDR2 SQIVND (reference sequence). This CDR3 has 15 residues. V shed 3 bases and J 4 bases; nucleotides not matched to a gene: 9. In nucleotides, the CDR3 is TGTGCCAGTAGTATGTCATGGACTAGTAGATACGAGCAGTACTTC. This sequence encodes CASSMSWTSRYEQYF.

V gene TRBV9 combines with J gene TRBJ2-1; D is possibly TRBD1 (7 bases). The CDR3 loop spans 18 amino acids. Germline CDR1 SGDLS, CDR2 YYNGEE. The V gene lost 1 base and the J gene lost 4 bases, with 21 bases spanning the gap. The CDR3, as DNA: TGTGCCAGCAGCGTATCCCAGGGGGTTGCGGGGAGATACAATGAGCAGTTCTTC. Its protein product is CASSVSQGVAGRYNEQFF.

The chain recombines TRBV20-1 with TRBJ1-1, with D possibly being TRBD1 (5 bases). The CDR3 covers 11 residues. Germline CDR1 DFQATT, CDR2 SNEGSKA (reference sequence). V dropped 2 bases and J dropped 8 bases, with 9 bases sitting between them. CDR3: CSARKGLEAFF. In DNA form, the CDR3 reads TGCAGTGCTAGAAAGGGGCTCGAAGCTTTCTTT.

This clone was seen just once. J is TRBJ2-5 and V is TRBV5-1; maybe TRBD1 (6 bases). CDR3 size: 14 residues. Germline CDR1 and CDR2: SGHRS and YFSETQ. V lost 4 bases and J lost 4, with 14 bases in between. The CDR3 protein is CASSPGVAGETQYF. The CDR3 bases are TGCGCCAGCAGCCCAGGGGTTGCAGGAGAGACCCAGTACTTC. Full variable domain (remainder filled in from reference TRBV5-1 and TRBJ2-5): KAGVTQTPRYLIKTRGQQVTLSCSPISGHRSVSWYQQTPGQGLQFLFEYFSETQRNKGNFPGRFSGRQFSNSRSEMNVSTLELGDSALYLCASSPGVAGETQYFGPGTRLLVL.

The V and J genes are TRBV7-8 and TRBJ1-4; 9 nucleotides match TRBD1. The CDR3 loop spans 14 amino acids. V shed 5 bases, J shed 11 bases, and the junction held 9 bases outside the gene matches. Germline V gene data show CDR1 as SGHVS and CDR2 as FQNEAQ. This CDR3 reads CASSPRDRVEKLFF. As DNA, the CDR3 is TGTGCCAGCAGCCCTCGGGACAGGGTCGAGAAACTGTTTTTT.

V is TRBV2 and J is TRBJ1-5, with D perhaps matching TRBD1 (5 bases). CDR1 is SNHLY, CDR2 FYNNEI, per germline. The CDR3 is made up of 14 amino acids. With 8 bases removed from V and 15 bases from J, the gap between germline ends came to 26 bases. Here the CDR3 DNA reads TGTGCCAGCGAGTTCTCTAGCCGAGGGACTCGGTTGCATTTT. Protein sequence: CASEFSSRGTRLHF.

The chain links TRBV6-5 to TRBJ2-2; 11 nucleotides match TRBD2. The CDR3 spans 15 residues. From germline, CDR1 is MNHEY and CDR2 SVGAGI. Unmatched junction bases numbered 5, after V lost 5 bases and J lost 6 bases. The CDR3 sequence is CASSTLAGGPGELFF. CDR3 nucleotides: TGTGCCAGCAGTACCTTAGCGGGGGGGCCCGGGGAGCTGTTTTTT.

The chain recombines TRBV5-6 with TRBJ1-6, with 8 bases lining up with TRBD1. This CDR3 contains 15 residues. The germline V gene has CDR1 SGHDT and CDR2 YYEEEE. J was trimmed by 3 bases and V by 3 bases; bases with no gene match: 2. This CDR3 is CASSSTGGYNSPLHF. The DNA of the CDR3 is TGTGCCAGCAGCTCTACAGGGGGCTATAATTCACCCCTCCACTTT.

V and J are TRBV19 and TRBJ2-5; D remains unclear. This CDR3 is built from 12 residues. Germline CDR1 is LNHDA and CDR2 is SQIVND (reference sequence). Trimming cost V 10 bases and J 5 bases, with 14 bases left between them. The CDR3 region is CATSRAPETQYF. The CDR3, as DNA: TGTGCCACGTCTAGAGCCCCCGAGACCCAGTACTTC.

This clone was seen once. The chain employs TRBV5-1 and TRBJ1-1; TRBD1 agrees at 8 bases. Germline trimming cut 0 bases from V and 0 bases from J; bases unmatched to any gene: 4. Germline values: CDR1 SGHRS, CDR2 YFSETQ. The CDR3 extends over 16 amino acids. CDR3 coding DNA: TGCGCCAGCAGCTTGGCCGCAGGGGGCTTGAACACTGAAGCTTTCTTT. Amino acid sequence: CASSLAAGGLNTEAFF.

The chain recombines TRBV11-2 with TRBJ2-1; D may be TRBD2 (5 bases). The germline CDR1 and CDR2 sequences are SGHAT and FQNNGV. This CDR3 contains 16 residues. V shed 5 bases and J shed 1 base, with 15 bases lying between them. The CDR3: CASSPVFPGSYNEQFF. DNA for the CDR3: TGTGCCAGCAGCCCCGTTTTTCCGGGATCCTACAATGAGCAGTTCTTC.

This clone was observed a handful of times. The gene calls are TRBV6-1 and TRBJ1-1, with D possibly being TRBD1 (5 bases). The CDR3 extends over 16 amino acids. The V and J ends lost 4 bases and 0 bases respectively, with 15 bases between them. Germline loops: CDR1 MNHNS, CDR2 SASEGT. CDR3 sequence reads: CASSVGTGRMNTEAFF. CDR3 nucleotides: TGTGCCAGCAGTGTCGGGACGGGGAGGATGAACACTGAAGCTTTCTTT.

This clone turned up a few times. This CDR3 is CASSLSNEQYF. The CDR3 nucleotides read TGTGCCAGCAGCCTGAGCAACGAGCAGTACTTC. The gene calls are TRBV5-4 and TRBJ2-7, with D hard to call. The CDR3 runs 11 residues. The germline V gene has CDR1 SGHNT and CDR2 YYREEE (reference sequence). V was trimmed by 4 bases and J by 5 bases, leaving 7 bases between them.

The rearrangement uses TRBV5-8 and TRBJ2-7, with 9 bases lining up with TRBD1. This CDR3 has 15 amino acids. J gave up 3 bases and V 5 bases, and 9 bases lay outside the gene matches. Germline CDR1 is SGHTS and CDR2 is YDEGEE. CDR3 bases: TGTGCCAGCAGTCGCGCCGGGACAGGGTTCTACGAGCAGTACTTC. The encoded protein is CASSRAGTGFYEQYF.

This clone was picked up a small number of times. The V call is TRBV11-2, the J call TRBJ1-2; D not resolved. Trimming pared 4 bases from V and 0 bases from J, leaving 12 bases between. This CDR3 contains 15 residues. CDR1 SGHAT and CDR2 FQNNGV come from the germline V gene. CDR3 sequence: CASSSVTSSNYGYTF. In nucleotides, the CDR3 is TGTGCCAGCAGCTCGGTGACAAGCTCTAACTATGGCTACACCTTC.

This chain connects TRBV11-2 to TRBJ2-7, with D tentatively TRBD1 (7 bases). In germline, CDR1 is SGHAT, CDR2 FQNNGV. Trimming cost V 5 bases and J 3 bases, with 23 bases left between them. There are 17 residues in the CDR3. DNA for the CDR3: TGTGCCAGCAGCGTTCTAGGGAGGACAGGACCAGGCTACGAGCAGTACTTC. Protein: CASSVLGRTGPGYEQYF.

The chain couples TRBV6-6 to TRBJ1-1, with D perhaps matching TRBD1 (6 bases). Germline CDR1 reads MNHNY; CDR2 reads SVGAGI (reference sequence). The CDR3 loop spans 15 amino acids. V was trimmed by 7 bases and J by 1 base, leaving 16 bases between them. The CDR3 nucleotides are TGTGCCAGCAAAGCCGTTGGGACACAGAACACTGAAGCTTTCTTT. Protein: CASKAVGTQNTEAFF.